This T cell receptor beta chain was recorded in a study of T cells in Graves' hyperthyroidism and ophthalmopathy. Broader study findings: Median prediction lead before ophthalmopathy onset was around seven months with the model.

There were TCR beta CDR3 regions amplified from RNA transcripts. TCR CDR3 underwent first-round RT-PCR with the HTBI primer set. TCRdb reprocessed the multiplex PCR reads with MiXCR, giving one entry per CDR3 protein. The data show more than 500,000 distinct CDR3 sequences, roughly 15% seen once. The CDR3 contains 15 residues. Trimming removed 0 bases at V and 0 bases at J, with 6 bases between. Germline CDR1 LGHDT, CDR2 YNNKEL (reference sequence). This clonotype was seen many times. Its antigen is still unknown. Every diagnosis used clinical symptoms, serum thyroxine and TRAb, thyroid ultrasound and orbital computed tomography.

The TCR originated in a middle-aged woman with Graves' hyperthyroidism. The chain couples TRBV3-1 to TRBJ1-5, with D uncertain. The sequenced sample was blood. CDR3 in amino acids: CASSQEVHSNQPQHF. The CDR3 DNA follows: TGTGCCAGCAGCCAAGAAGTCCATAGCAATCAGCCCCAGCATTTT.